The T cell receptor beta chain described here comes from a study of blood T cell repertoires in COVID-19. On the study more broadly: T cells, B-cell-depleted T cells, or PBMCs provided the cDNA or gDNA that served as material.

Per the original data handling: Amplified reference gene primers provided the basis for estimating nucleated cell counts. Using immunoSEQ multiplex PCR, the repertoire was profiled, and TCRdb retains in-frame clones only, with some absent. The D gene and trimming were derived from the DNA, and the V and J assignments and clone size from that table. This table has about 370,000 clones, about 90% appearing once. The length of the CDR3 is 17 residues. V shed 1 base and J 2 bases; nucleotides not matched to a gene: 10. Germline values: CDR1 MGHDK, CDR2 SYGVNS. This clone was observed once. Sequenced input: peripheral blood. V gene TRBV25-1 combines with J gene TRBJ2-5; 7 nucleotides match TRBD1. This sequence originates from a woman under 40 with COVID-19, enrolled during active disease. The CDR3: CASSELRGQQSQETQYF. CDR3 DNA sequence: TGTGCCAGCAGTGAATTGAGGGGACAGCAATCTCAAGAGACCCAGTACTTC.